This record looks at one T cell receptor (beta chain) sequence and its context. These data belong to a study of T-cell reconstitution after alpha-beta-depleted transplantation in children. Looked up from germline, CDR1 is MDHEN and CDR2 is SYDVKM. This CDR3 is 14 amino acids long. Trimming took 1 base from V and 9 from J, leaving 13 bases between them. A TCRbeta library incorporating unique molecular identifiers was prepared. TCRdb re-analysed the PCR reads in MiXCR, keeping a single row per CDR3 protein. Among hundreds of thousands of distinct CDR3 sequences listed, roughly 15% were seen once. The sequences come from PBMCs from the stem cell graft donor, collected from the stem cell graft. The chain employs TRBV28 and TRBJ2-1; no clear D gene. The clonotype was recovered from a human donor who donated a stem cell graft to a child with acute myeloid leukemia. CDR3: CASSLSLNDGEQFF. The DNA of the CDR3 is TGTGCCAGCAGTTTATCCCTAAACGATGGTGAGCAGTTCTTC.